The clone carrying this TCR beta chain was counted only a few times. Its antigen is undetermined. This CDR3 is 14 amino acids long. V shed 2 bases and J shed 4 bases, with 8 bases lying between them. Germline lookup yields CDR1 MNHEY and CDR2 SVGAGI. Expressed TCRB transcripts were sequenced because the entire RNA isolate underwent reverse transcription. Clones were read by immunoSEQ multiplex PCR, and TCRdb kept only the in-frame ones, dropping some. This sample has about 900,000 clones, with 17% found just once. Sorting that relied on CD45RO/CCR7/CD25/CD127/CD95/CD27 yielded CD4+ naive, central memory, regulatory and stem cell-like memory cells. The sample is drawn from a study of beta chain features in type 1 diabetes. Overall study context: Across all samples, roughly 100,000,000 sorted cells were examined. Whole-study results and caveats: More deletions and fewer insertions at VDJ junctions were found in patients with type 1 diabetes. TCRB CDR3s from Type 1 diabetes patients were moderately but significantly shorter in all four CD4+ subsets.

This receptor was obtained from a woman aged 18-30 years in good health. The chain carries TRBV6-5 and TRBJ2-2; D not certain. Sequenced input: naive CD4+ T cells from blood. CDR3 residues: CASSYPGTTGELFF. The CDR3 nucleotides read TGTGCCAGCAGTTACCCTGGTACCACCGGGGAGCTGTTTTTT.